This is a list of T cell receptor beta chains from one sample in a study of T-cell reconstitution after alpha-beta-depleted transplantation in children. MiXCR, applied by TCRdb to the PCR reads, yields one record per CDR3 protein. The profile shows roughly 200,000 distinct CDR3 sequences, roughly 6.6% of them singletons. The specimen comprised PBMCs, sampled before TCRalphabeta/CD19-depleted stem cell transplant. These receptors were taken from a boy aged 2-9 years with acute lymphoblastic leukemia, due to receive a stem cell transplant. Each CDR3 is given with its conserved first and last residue. Fields, in order: V gene, D gene, J gene, clone size, CDR3 DNA, CDR3 protein. D genes are given only for firm matches. Not all rows give a size; the values are once, few, many and, for expanded clones, a class.

TRBV6-5	TRBD2	TRBJ2-1	NA	TGTGCCAGCAGTTACTCACCGGGACTAGCGGGAGTTAATGAGCAGTTCTTC	CASSYSPGLAGVNEQFF
TRBV27	NA	TRBJ2-3	many	TGTGCCAGCAGTTCCCGGGACTCGGAGCTCACAGATACGCAGTATTTT	CASSSRDSELTDTQYF
TRBV5-1	NA	TRBJ1-1	NA	TGCGCCAGCAGCTTGGCCACGGCTCGGGGAGTTGAAGCTTTCTTT	CASSLATARGVEAFF
TRBV20-1	NA	TRBJ2-1	many	TGCAGTGCTTCACGGGCCGTGGGTACTGAGCAGTTCTTC	CSASRAVGTEQFF
TRBV11-3	NA	TRBJ2-3	NA	TGTGCCAGCAGCTTAGATCGAGCTCGACCAGATACGCAGTATTTT	CASSLDRARPDTQYF
TRBV7-9	TRBD1	TRBJ2-7	many	TGTGCCAGCAGCTCGGTCCGGGACAGGGTATACGAGCAGTACTTC	CASSSVRDRVYEQYF
TRBV20-1	NA	TRBJ1-2	few	TGCAGTGCTAGAGTCCCAAGTAAACGGGGATATGGCTACACCTTC	CSARVPSKRGYGYTF
TRBV20-1	TRBD2	TRBJ2-1	many	TGCAGTGCTAGAGCTCAGACTAGCGGGACCTCAAATGAGCAGTTCTTC	CSARAQTSGTSNEQFF
TRBV14	NA	TRBJ2-3	few	TGTGCCAGCAGCCAAGGAATGGATACGCAGTATTTT	CASSQGMDTQYF
TRBV5-1	NA	TRBJ1-3	many	TGCGCCAGCAGATTGACACCACCAGGAAACACCATATATTTT	CASRLTPPGNTIYF
TRBV30	TRBD2	TRBJ2-1	few	TGTGCCTGGAGCCCCCTCGTAGCGGGGGGGCCAGGGCAGTTCTTC	CAWSPLVAGGPGQFF
TRBV6-1	TRBD1	TRBJ1-2	NA	TGTGCCAGCAGTGAACAACTAATTGGGACAGCCTATGGCTACACCTTC	CASSEQLIGTAYGYTF
TRBV11-2	NA	TRBJ1-5	many	TGTGCCAGCAGCTGGAAGGACAATCAGCCCCAGCATTTT	CASSWKDNQPQHF
TRBV6-2/TRBV6-3	NA	TRBJ2-1	many	TGTGCCAGCAGGGCTCCGCCTAGCCGGAGTAGTCATGAGCAGTTCTTC	CASRAPPSRSSHEQFF
TRBV7-2	TRBD2	TRBJ2-3	many	TGTGCCAGCAGCTTACGGGGGACTAGCGGGGTAGCAGATACGCAGTATTTT	CASSLRGTSGVADTQYF
TRBV29-1	NA	TRBJ1-1	few	TGCAGCGTTGAGGGATCTAACACTGAAGCTTTCTTT	CSVEGSNTEAFF
TRBV6-2/TRBV6-3	NA	TRBJ1-2	few	TGTGCCAGCAGTTATCGCGACGACAGCTACTATGGCTACACCTTC	CASSYRDDSYYGYTF
TRBV30	NA	TRBJ1-2	NA	TGTGCCTGGACGAGGGGAAACTATGGCTACACCTTC	CAWTRGNYGYTF
TRBV7-2	TRBD1	TRBJ2-1	few	TGTGCCAGCAGCCCCAATCAGGGGGCCTACAATGAGCAGTTCTTC	CASSPNQGAYNEQFF
TRBV29-1	NA	TRBJ2-3	NA	TGCAGCGTTGACGGTCCAGATACGCAGTATTTT	CSVDGPDTQYF
TRBV20-1	TRBD1	TRBJ2-3	many	TGCAGCCCGACGACCCGACAGGGGGCCTTCACAGATACGCAGTATTTT	CSPTTRQGAFTDTQYF
TRBV5-1	NA	TRBJ2-5	few	TGCGCCAGCAGCTACGACGACAAAGAGACCCAGTACTTC	CASSYDDKETQYF
TRBV12-3/TRBV12-4	TRBD2	TRBJ2-3	many	TGTGCCAGCAGTCAGATAGCGGGGACAGATACGCAGTATTTT	CASSQIAGTDTQYF
TRBV6-2/TRBV6-3	NA	TRBJ1-1	many	TGTGCCAGCAGTCGGACGGAGACTGAAGCTTTCTTT	CASSRTETEAFF
TRBV2	NA	TRBJ1-2	many	TGTGCCAGCAGTGTAGGGGTTGGCTACACCTTC	CASSVGVGYTF
TRBV3-1	TRBD1	TRBJ2-7	few	TGTGCCAGCAGCCCGTGGACAGGGGGCATAATATATGAGCAGTACTTC	CASSPWTGGIIYEQYF
TRBV6-2/TRBV6-3	NA	TRBJ1-2	few	TGTGCCAGCAGCAACGACTCCTGGAGCTATGGCTACACCTTC	CASSNDSWSYGYTF
TRBV6-1	NA	TRBJ2-5	NA	TGTGCCAGCAGTCCAATCTACCCTAAAAAGACCCAGTACTTC	CASSPIYPKKTQYF
TRBV6-2/TRBV6-3	NA	TRBJ1-1	many	TGTGCCAGCAGTTATTCATTACAGGTCATGGACACTGAAGCTTTCTTT	CASSYSLQVMDTEAFF
TRBV19	NA	TRBJ1-1	NA	TGTGCCAGTACAGGGCTGAACACTGAAGCTTTCTTT	CASTGLNTEAFF
TRBV24-1	NA	TRBJ2-4	few	TGTGCCACCAATTGGGAGGATAACCGGCTAGCCAAAAACATTCAGTACTTC	CATNWEDNRLAKNIQYF
TRBV21-1	NA	TRBJ2-7	many	TGTGCCAGCAGCAAAGCGCTGAGGGAGCAGTACTTC	CASSKALREQYF
TRBV12-3/TRBV12-4	NA	TRBJ1-5	many	TGTGCCAGCAGTCTCGACACACAGCCCCAGCATTTT	CASSLDTQPQHF
TRBV4-2	TRBD2	TRBJ2-5	many	TGTGCCAGCAGCCAGGGGGGAGCGGGGGGCCAAGAGACCCAGTACTTC	CASSQGGAGGQETQYF
TRBV7-9	NA	TRBJ1-2	many	TGTGCCAGCAGCCCTGTGGGGGAAGGCTATGGCTACACCTTC	CASSPVGEGYGYTF
TRBV5-1	NA	TRBJ2-3	many	TGCGCCAGCAGCTTGGCCTCTACAGGGAAGTGGGATACGCAGTATTTT	CASSLASTGKWDTQYF
TRBV20-1	NA	TRBJ1-2	few	TGCAGGCCCTTCGGCCTTAGTTACGGCTACACCTTC	CRPFGLSYGYTF
TRBV28	NA	TRBJ2-2	many	TGTGCCAGCAGCGGGGCGATCGGGGAGCTGTTTTTT	CASSGAIGELFF
TRBV7-9	TRBD2	TRBJ2-3	NA	TGTGCCAGCAGCGGATCTAGCGGGGCCGCCCGCACAGATACGCAGTATTTT	CASSGSSGAARTDTQYF
TRBV4-3	NA	TRBJ2-3	many	TGCGCCAGCAGCCAGTTCAAAACAGATACGCAGTATTTT	CASSQFKTDTQYF
TRBV5-5	NA	TRBJ2-3	many	TGTGCCAGCAGCTTGGCTCGGGTCAGACCGCAGTATTTT	CASSLARVRPQYF
TRBV29-1	NA	TRBJ2-5	many	TGCAGCGCCCGAGGGGAGACCCAGTACTTC	CSARGETQYF
TRBV20-1	TRBD1	TRBJ2-7	many	TGCAGTGCTAGAGAATGGGACAGGGAGTACGAGCAGTACTTC	CSAREWDREYEQYF
TRBV6-2/TRBV6-3	TRBD2	TRBJ2-6	NA	TGTGCCAGCAGTTACCCTCCCGGGACTAGCGGGATATCTGGGGCCAACGTCCTGACTTTC	CASSYPPGTSGISGANVLTF
TRBV20-1	NA	TRBJ1-6	NA	TGCAGTGCTAGAGGGGGGGGCAGGGGACATAATTCACCCCTCCACTTT	CSARGGGRGHNSPLHF
TRBV20-1	NA	TRBJ1-6	many	TGCAGTGCTAGTTTGGGGAGCAGTAATTCACCCCTCCACTTT	CSASLGSSNSPLHF
TRBV29-1	NA	TRBJ1-2	many	TGCAGCGTTGAAGGTCCCATAAACTATGGCTACACCTTC	CSVEGPINYGYTF
TRBV28	NA	TRBJ1-2	many	TGTGCCAGCAGCCCGCCTGCAGTACGGGGCTACACCTTC	CASSPPAVRGYTF
TRBV5-1	TRBD2	TRBJ2-3	many	TGCGCCAGCAGCCCGGGACTAGCTGTATCCGATACGCAGTATTTT	CASSPGLAVSDTQYF
TRBV12-3/TRBV12-4	NA	TRBJ1-1	many	TGTGCCAGCAGTTTGGAATTTTTTGAAGCTTTCTTT	CASSLEFFEAFF
TRBV3-1	NA	TRBJ2-1	NA	TGTGCCAGCAGCCGAGTACCTGGGGTCAACGGTGAGCAGTTCTTC	CASSRVPGVNGEQFF
TRBV7-2	TRBD1	TRBJ2-7	NA	TGTGCCAGCAGCTTTAGGGACAGGGGGCTTGACGAGGAGTACTTC	CASSFRDRGLDEEYF
TRBV20-1	NA	TRBJ2-1	many	TGCAGTGCTAGTCCTGACAGAGGGTACAATGAGCAGTTCTTC	CSASPDRGYNEQFF
TRBV20-1	NA	TRBJ2-7	many	TGCAGTTCTGGGGGCGAATCCGGCCTCTACGAGCAGTACTTC	CSSGGESGLYEQYF
TRBV18	NA	TRBJ2-1	NA	TGTGCCAGCTCACTTCGAAGGGAATGGGGGGACAATGAGCAGTTCTTC	CASSLRREWGDNEQFF
TRBV20-1	TRBD2	TRBJ2-1	many	TGCAGTGCTCCCTTAGCCTTGGGACTAGCGGGTGACAATGAGCAGTTCTTC	CSAPLALGLAGDNEQFF
TRBV30	TRBD1	TRBJ2-5	NA	TGTGCCTGGAGTCTGGGACAGGGAATCCAGTACTTC	CAWSLGQGIQYF
TRBV4-3	NA	TRBJ2-7	many	TGCGCCAGCAGCCAAGAAAGGTTCTACGAGCAGTACTTC	CASSQERFYEQYF
TRBV2	NA	TRBJ2-7	many	TGTGCCAGCACCGATTGGGGAATGGGACCCTACGAGCAGTACTTC	CASTDWGMGPYEQYF
TRBV6-1	NA	TRBJ1-3	NA	TGTGCCAGCAGTGAAAAAGCACGCTCTGGAAACACCATATATTTT	CASSEKARSGNTIYF